This T cell receptor (beta chain) was sequenced in a study of blood T cell repertoires in COVID-19. Study summary: Acute-phase and convalescent COVID-19 samples originated in the United States, Italy and Spain.

Germline CDR1 is SQVTM and CDR2 is ANQGSEA. The length of the CDR3 is 15 residues. V dropped 4 bases and J dropped 8; count of bases not matched to a gene: 11. Clones were sequenced by immunoSEQ multiplex PCR, and TCRdb holds only the in-frame ones, with some missing. The sample gives around 67,000 clones, around 88% of which show up once; around a fifth is in the top ten. The sequencing input was peripheral blood. The V and J genes are TRBV29-1 and TRBJ2-1; 10 bases are a match to TRBD2. This TCR came from a woman older than 75 with acute or convalescent COVID-19. The CDR3 region is CSVGKSGGASDEQFF. In DNA, the CDR3 is TGCAGCGTTGGAAAAAGCGGGGGGGCCTCGGATGAGCAGTTCTTC.